A single T cell receptor (beta chain) is shown here with its context. The target antigen is unknown. These data are taken from a study of OX40 agonist ivuxolimab in advanced cancers. Study findings and constraints: By week 6 at 0.1 to 3.0 mg/kg, blood CD4+ and CD8+ T cells had expanded clonally.

V shed 8 bases and J shed 3 bases, with 11 bases lying between them. The CDR3 totals 13 residues. Germline V gives CDR1 MNHNS, CDR2 SASEGT. Using immunoSEQ multiplex PCR, the repertoire was profiled, and TCRdb retains in-frame clones only, with some absent. The table records about 23,000 clones, approximately 78% of them present only once. Sampled blood was obtained at baseline, cycle 4 day 1, and cycle 7 day 1. The sample consisted of CD4+ or CD8+ T cells sorted from blood, taken in a trial of the OX40 agonist ivuxolimab. The V call is TRBV6-1, the J call TRBJ1-5; the D is unclear. This TCR was sampled from an adult with an advanced solid tumor such as melanoma, head and neck, liver or kidney cancer. The CDR3 DNA follows: TGTGCCAGCGGCGGGAGGAACAATCAGCCCCAGCATTTT. It yields the protein CASGGRNNQPQHF.